This TCR beta chain was captured in a study of blood T cell repertoires in COVID-19. Looked up from germline, CDR1 is SGHRS and CDR2 is YFSETQ. Trimming shortened V by 6 bases and J by 2 bases, and 21 bases separated the two germline ends. The CDR3 consists of 16 residues. Method: immunoSEQ multiplex PCR; TCRdb's copy keeps in-frame clones and lacks some. Altogether 90,000 or so clones are present, 91% being singletons, with the ten largest covering about 1.8%. This chain uses TRBV5-1 with TRBJ2-7; possibly TRBD2 for D (6 bases). The TCR sequence derives from a human donor with active COVID-19. The donor label of this sample is uncertain. The specimen sequenced was peripheral blood. This CDR3 is CASTELSAGVPYEQYF. The CDR3 coding sequence is TGCGCCAGCACCGAGCTGTCAGCGGGCGTACCCTACGAGCAGTACTTC.